Detailed here is one TCR beta chain. The antigen is unknown. The sample is drawn from a study of T cell repertoires in cytomegalovirus infection. Study details: Newly reported HLA-C-restricted and thoroughly characterized HLA-B-restricted CMV epitopes were employed. Public TCR beta signatures indicated both CMV infection and matching HLA type. General study results and limits: Predominance within the ex vivo response was attributable to HLA-C-restricted CMV-specific TCR beta clonotypes.

J lost 0 bases, V lost 1 base, and 3 bases had no gene match. The CDR3 covers 15 residues. CDR1 is MNHEY, CDR2 SVGEGT, per germline. TCRdb analysed the reads with MiXCR anew, one entry per CDR3 protein. Of roughly 500,000 distinct CDR3 sequences listed, 30% to 40% are singletons. The rearrangement uses TRBV6-2 or TRBV6-3 and TRBJ2-7; 7 bases align to TRBD2. The sequencing here drew on cultured PBMCs, taken from culture after CMV antigen stimulation. This TCR came from a human donor in good health (CMV status not recorded). Some clones in this sample may be carry-over from other donors' samples. CDR3 nucleotide sequence: TGTGCCAGCAGTTACTTCAGGGACTACTCCTACGAGCAGTACTTC. Amino acids: CASSYFRDYSYEQYF.